This T cell receptor beta chain derives from a study of T cell repertoires in cytomegalovirus infection. Across the whole study: Public signatures in TCR beta pointed to CMV infection and matching HLA type.

Germline CDR1 and CDR2: LGHNA and YNFKEQ. The germline V and J ends were trimmed by 3 bases and 5 bases, with 17 bases remaining between them. This CDR3 spans 15 amino acids. TCRdb recomputed calls from the reads with MiXCR, one row per CDR3 protein. The repertoire includes approximately 1,000,000 distinct CDR3 sequences, 30% to 40% of them detected once, and 13% sits in the top ten. Findings of the study overall: Dominating the ex vivo response were TCR beta clonotypes that were CMV-specific and HLA-C-restricted.

About this clonotype itself: What it binds is not known.

The specimen was cultured CD8+ T cells from PBMCs, collected from culture after CMV antigen stimulation. The chain combines TRBV4-2 with TRBJ2-7; D ambiguous. The clonotype originates from a human donor in good health (CMV status not recorded). Some clones in this sample may be carry-over from other donors' samples. The CDR3 loop reads CASSHPRRLLDEQYF. DNA for the CDR3: TGTGCCAGCAGCCACCCCAGGCGGCTCTTGGACGAGCAGTACTTC.